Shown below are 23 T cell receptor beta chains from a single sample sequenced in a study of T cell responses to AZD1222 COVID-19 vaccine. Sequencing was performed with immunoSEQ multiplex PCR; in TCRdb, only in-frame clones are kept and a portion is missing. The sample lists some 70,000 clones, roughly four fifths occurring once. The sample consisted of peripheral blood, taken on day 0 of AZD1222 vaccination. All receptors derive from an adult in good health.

The CDR3 is CASSRRGDRDAYEQYF. The CDR3 DNA is TGTGCCAGCAGCCGACGAGGGGACAGGGACGCCTACGAGCAGTACTTC. The chain combines TRBV9 with TRBJ2-7; 9 bases line up with TRBD1. The CDR3 has 16 residues. Germline values: CDR1 SGDLS, CDR2 YYNGEE. V dropped 4 bases and J dropped 2; count of bases not matched to a gene: 10.

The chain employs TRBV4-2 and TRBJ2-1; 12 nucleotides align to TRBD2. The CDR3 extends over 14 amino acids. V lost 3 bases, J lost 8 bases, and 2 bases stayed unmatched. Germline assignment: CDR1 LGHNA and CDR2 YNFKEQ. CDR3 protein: CASSQRLAGDEQFF. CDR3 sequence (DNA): TGTGCCAGCAGCCAGAGACTAGCGGGGGATGAGCAGTTCTTC.

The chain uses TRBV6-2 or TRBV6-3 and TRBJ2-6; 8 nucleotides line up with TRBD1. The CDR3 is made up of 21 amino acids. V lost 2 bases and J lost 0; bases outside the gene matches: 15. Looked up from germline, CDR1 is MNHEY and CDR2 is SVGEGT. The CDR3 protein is CASSYPRGPGQDHSGANVLTF. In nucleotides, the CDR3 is TGTGCCAGCAGTTACCCACGCGGGCCGGGACAGGATCACTCTGGGGCCAACGTCCTGACTTTC.

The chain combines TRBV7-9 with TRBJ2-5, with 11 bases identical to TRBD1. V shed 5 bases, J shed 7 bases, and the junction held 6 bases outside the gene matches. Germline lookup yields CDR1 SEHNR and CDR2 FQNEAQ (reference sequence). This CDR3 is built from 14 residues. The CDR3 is CASSTGTGGRTQYF. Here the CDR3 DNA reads TGTGCCAGCAGCACCGGGACAGGGGGTCGGACCCAGTACTTC.

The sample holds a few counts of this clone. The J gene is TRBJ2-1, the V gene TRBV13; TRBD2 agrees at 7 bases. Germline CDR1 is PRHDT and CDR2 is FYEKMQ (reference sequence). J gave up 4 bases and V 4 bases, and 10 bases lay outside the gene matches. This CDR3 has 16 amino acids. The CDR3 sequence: CASSSSGTTIYNEQFF. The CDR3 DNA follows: TGTGCCAGCAGCTCCTCCGGGACTACTATTTACAATGAGCAGTTCTTC.

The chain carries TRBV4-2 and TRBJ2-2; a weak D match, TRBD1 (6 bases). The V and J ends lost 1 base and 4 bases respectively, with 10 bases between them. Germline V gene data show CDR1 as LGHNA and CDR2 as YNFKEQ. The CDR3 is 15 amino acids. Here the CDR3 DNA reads TGTGCCAGCAGCCAAGCACAGGGTATCACCGGGGAGCTGTTTTTT. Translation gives CASSQAQGITGELFF.

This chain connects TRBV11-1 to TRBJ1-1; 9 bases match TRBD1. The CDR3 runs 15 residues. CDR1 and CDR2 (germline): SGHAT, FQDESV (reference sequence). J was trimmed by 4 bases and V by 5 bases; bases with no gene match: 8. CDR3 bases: TGTGCCAGCAGCCATAACAGGGGGCTCGGCACTGAAGCTTTCTTT. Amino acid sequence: CASSHNRGLGTEAFF.

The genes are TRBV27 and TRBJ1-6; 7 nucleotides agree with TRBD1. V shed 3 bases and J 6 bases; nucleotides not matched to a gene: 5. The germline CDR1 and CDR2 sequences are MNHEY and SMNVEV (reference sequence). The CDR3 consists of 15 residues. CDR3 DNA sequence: TGTGCCAGCAGTTTGACAGGGTGGGGTAATTCACCCCTCCACTTT. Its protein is CASSLTGWGNSPLHF.

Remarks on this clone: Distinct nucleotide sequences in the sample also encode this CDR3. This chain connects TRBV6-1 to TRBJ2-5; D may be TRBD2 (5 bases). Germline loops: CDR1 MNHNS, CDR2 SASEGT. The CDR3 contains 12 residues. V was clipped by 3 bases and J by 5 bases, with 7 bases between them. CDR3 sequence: CASSERAETQYF. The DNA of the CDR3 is TGTGCCAGCAGTGAGCGGGCGGAGACCCAGTACTTC.

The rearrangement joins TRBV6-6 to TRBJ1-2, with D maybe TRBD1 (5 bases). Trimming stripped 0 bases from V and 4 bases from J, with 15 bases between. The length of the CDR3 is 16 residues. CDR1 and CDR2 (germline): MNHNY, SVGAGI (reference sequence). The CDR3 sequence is CASSYSGPGKAYGYTF. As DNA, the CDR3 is TGTGCCAGCAGTTACTCGGGCCCAGGGAAGGCCTATGGCTACACCTTC.

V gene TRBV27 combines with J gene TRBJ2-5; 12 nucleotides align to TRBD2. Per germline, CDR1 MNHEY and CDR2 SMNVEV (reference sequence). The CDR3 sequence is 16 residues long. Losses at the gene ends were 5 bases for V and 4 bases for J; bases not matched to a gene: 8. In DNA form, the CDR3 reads TGTGCCAGCAGTAACGGACTAGCGGGGCCCCGAGAGACCCAGTACTTC. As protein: CASSNGLAGPRETQYF.

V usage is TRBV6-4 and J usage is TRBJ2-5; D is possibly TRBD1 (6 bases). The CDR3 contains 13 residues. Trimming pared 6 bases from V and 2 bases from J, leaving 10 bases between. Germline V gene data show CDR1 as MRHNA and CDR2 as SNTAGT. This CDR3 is CASRRDKQETQYF. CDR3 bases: TGTGCCAGCAGGAGGGACAAACAAGAGACCCAGTACTTC.

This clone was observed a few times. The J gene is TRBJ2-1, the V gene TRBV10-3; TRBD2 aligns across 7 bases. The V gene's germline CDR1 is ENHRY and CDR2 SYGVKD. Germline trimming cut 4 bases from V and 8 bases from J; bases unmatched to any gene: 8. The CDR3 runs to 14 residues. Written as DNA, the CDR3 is TGTGCCATCAGTGGGGGAGGGGCCGTTCATGAGCAGTTCTTC. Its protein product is CAISGGGAVHEQFF.

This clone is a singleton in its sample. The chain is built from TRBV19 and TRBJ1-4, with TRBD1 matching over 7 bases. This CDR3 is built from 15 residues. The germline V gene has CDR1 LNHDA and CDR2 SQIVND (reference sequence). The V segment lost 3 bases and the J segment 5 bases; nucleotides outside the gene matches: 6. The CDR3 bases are TGTGCCAGTAGTATCCTCGGGACAGTGAATGAAAAACTGTTTTTT. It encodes CASSILGTVNEKLFF.

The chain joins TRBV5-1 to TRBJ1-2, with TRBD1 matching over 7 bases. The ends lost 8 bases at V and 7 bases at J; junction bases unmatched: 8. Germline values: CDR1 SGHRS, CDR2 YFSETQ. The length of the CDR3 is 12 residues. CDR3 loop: CASGLTGAGYTF. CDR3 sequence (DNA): TGCGCCAGTGGGTTAACAGGGGCTGGCTACACCTTC.

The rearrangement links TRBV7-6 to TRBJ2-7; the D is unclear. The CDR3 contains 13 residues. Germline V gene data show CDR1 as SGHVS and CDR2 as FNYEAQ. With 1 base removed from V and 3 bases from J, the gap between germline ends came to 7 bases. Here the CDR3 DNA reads TGTGCCAGCAGCTTAGGGCAGTTCTACGAGCAGTACTTC. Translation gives CASSLGQFYEQYF.

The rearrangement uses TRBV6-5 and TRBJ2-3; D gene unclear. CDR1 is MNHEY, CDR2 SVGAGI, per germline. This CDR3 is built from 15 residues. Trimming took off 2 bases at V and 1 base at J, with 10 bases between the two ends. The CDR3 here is CASSYNSPGTDTQYF. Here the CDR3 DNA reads TGTGCCAGCAGTTACAATTCGCCAGGCACAGATACGCAGTATTTT.

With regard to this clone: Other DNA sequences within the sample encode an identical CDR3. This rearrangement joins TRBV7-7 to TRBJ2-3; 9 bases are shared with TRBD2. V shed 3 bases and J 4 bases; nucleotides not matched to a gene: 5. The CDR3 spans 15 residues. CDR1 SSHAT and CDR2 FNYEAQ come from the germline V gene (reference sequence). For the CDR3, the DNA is TGTGCCAGCAGCTTGGGAGCGGGGGGCTCAGATACGCAGTATTTT. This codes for CASSLGAGGSDTQYF.

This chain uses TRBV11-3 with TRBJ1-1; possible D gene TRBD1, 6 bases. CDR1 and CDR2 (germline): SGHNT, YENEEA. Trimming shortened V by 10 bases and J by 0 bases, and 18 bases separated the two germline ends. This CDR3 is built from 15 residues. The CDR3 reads CAIRDRRGLNTEAFF. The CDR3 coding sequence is TGTGCCATCAGAGATCGGAGGGGGTTGAACACTGAAGCTTTCTTT.

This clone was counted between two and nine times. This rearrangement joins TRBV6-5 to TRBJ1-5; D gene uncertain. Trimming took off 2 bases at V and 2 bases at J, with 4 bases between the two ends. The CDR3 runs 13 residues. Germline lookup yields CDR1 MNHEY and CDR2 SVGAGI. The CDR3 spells CASSYGGNQPQHF. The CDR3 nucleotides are TGTGCCAGCAGTTACGGCGGCAATCAGCCCCAGCATTTT.

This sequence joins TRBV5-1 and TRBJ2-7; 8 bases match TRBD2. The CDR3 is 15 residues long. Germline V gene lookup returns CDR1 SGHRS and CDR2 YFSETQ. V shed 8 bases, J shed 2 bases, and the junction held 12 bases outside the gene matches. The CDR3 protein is CASVVGGAGPYEQYF. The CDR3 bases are TGCGCCAGTGTCGTCGGGGGGGCAGGTCCCTACGAGCAGTACTTC.

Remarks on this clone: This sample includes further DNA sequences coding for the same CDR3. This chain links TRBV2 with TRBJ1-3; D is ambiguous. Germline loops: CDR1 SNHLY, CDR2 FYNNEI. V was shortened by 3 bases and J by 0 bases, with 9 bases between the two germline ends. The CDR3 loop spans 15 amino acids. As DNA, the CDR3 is TGTGCCAGCAGTGAGTCCGCCAGCTCTGGAAACACCATATATTTT. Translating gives CASSESASSGNTIYF.

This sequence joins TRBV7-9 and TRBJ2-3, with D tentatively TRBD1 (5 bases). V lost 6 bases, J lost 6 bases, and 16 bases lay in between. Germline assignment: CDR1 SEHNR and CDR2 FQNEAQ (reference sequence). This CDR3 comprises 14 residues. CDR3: CASRLTALGDTQYF. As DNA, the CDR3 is TGTGCCAGCAGGTTGACAGCCCTGGGGGATACGCAGTATTTT.